The source of this T cell receptor beta chain is a study of T cell responses to AZD1222 COVID-19 vaccine (TCRdb year 2021). Study-wide context: A total of 240 or so trial participants underwent TCR sequencing, of whom about 210 had received two doses of AZD1222 and about 25 had received two doses of the MenACWY control vaccine. Enrollment into the trials was organized by age into subgroups of 18-55, 56-69 and 70-plus years, and those subgroups contained about 160, 30 and 59 TCR-sequenced participants, respectively. Results and caveats for the whole study, not just this receptor: The 56-69-year group was small, and its depth increase did not reach significance, likely because of low power. Nearly half of unique spike-specific TCRs reportedly recognized epitopes outside regions mutated in the B.1.351 and B.1.1.7 variants. Conclusions about previously exposed vaccinees are limited because only five or six AZD1222 recipients were SARS-CoV-2 seropositive at baseline. A significant rise in spike-specific TCR breadth and depth was observed after two AZD1222 doses relative to day 0 and relative to MenACWY recipients. Participants were mostly white British, with more females than males. The authors suggested clonal diversity may have been underestimated. Because no samples from the day 14 peak response were available, repertoires could be characterized only after the peak T cell response. CD4 TCRs associated with the vaccine covered the entire spike protein, and the dominant responses were in regions 160-218 and 743-854.

The CDR3 regions of human TCRbeta chains were analyzed by immunosequencing. The authors' analysis ran thus. TCRs in the repertoires were compared against a reference library of SARS-CoV-2-specific TCRs that had been generated with the MIRA antigen-specificity platform. Breadth was defined as the fraction of unique TCRs that were SARS-CoV-2-associated, and depth was defined as the fraction of total T cells that were SARS-CoV-2-associated. Using the MIRA data, each spike-specific TCR was mapped to the spike region that the TCR reacts to and placed in a CD4 or CD8 class. Log10-transformed breadth and depth values were compared by one-way ANOVA with Sidak's multiple comparisons tests. The table comes from immuneACCESS by way of TCRdb, which keeps in-frame sequences with V and J called. Part of the clones is missing from these tables; in studies checked, under half for an unresolved V gene and the rest for unknown reasons. V and J calls plus clone size are reproduced from that table; the DNA served to infer D and trimming. The sample table contains roughly 87,000 clones; only one count was recorded for around nine tenths of them. About 6.1% of the sample lies in the top ten.

With regard to this clone: The clone's antigen remains unknown. There are no base qualities to consult, and no much larger clone falls within one base.

Taken from the germline V gene, the CDR1 and CDR2 loops are KGHSH and LQKENI. Trimming leaves V shorter by 4 bases and J shorter by 1 base, with the junction holding 1 base beyond the gene matches. The cysteine opens and the phenylalanine closes a CDR3 of 14 amino acids. The DNA shown is the 42-base CDR3, in frame from base 1. The time point label of this sample denotes: about 28 days (+/-7) after the second vaccine dose. AZD1222 recipients given second doses at about 4 weeks or at about 12 weeks were pooled, since spike-specific TCR depth and breadth were not found to differ between the two schedules. Samples from vaccinated people were obtained from the UK trials COV001 and COV002, which included a single-blind randomized controlled phase 2/3 trial of AZD1222 (ChAdOx1 nCoV-19) in healthy adults. For TCRbeta chain sequencing, PBMC samples were collected from trial participants at day 0 and at day 28 after the second dose.

The sequenced sample was peripheral blood, obtained 28 days after the second AZD1222 dose. Recombination linked TRBV18 to TRBJ1-1, and 9 junctional nucleotides match TRBD1. This clonotype originated in an adult who received the AZD1222 COVID-19 vaccine. The CDR3 in this case is CASSRGQGNTEAFF. The sequenced DNA is TGTGCCAGCTCACGGGGACAGGGGAACACTGAAGCTTTCTTT.